The 28 T cell receptor beta chains given below trace back to one sample, sequenced in a study of blood T cell repertoires in COVID-19. Assay: immunoSEQ multiplex PCR; the TCRdb copy retains only in-frame clones and omits some. The table shows about 220,000 clones, with approximately 81% occurring only once. Source material: peripheral blood. The receptors were gathered from an elderly woman with acute or convalescent COVID-19.

This chain links TRBV3-1 (or the pseudogene TRBV3-2) with TRBJ2-1; 7 nucleotides match TRBD2. CDR3 size: 14 residues. Germline loops: CDR1 LGHDT, CDR2 YNNKEL (reference sequence). The V segment lost 4 bases and the J segment 10 bases; nucleotides outside the gene matches: 10. The CDR3 sequence is CASSPYGLGGEQFF. In DNA form, the CDR3 reads TGTGCCAGCAGCCCGTACGGACTAGGAGGAGAGCAGTTCTTC.

This clone has more than one count but fewer than ten. V gene TRBV5-6 combines with J gene TRBJ1-2; 8 positions agree with TRBD1. Germline trimming cut 2 bases from V and 8 bases from J; bases unmatched to any gene: 5. From germline, CDR1 is SGHDT and CDR2 YYEEEE. The CDR3 consists of 13 residues. CDR3 residues: CASSFAGGGGYTF. CDR3 nucleotides: TGTGCCAGCAGCTTTGCAGGGGGCGGCGGCTACACCTTC.

The chain combines TRBV9 with TRBJ2-1; D unclear. The germline gives CDR1 SGDLS, CDR2 YYNGEE. This CDR3 region has 15 residues. Trimming took off 2 bases at V and 0 bases at J, with 9 bases between the two ends. The CDR3 loop is CASSVLASSYNEQFF. Here the CDR3 DNA reads TGTGCCAGCAGCGTCTTGGCTAGCTCCTACAATGAGCAGTTCTTC.

The V call is TRBV14, the J call TRBJ1-1; D is perhaps TRBD1 (5 bases). Germline V lookup: CDR1 SGHDN, CDR2 FVKESK. The V end lost 5 bases, the J end lost 4 bases, and 20 bases lay between the germline ends. The CDR3 covers 16 residues. The CDR3 loop is CASSSGTPRVLTEAFF. The CDR3 DNA follows: TGTGCCAGCAGCTCAGGGACTCCCCGTGTGCTCACTGAAGCTTTCTTT. Together with reference TRBV14 and TRBJ1-1, the CDR3 gives the full variable domain: EAGVTQFPSHSVIEKGQTVTLRCDPISGHDNLYWYRRVMGKEIKFLLHFVKESKQDESGMPNNRFLAERTGGTYSTLKVQPAELEDSGVYFCASSSGTPRVLTEAFFGQGTRLTVV.

This rearrangement joins TRBV28 to TRBJ1-6, with 11 nucleotides matching TRBD1. The CDR3 totals 17 residues. Germline lookup yields CDR1 MDHEN and CDR2 SYDVKM. J lost 8 bases, V lost 7 bases, and 13 bases had no gene match. Written as DNA, the CDR3 is TGTGCCAGCATCAACCCGGGACAGGGGGGAATGGATTCACCCCTCCACTTT. Translated, it gives CASINPGQGGMDSPLHF. Based on the CDR3 plus reference TRBV28 and TRBJ1-6, the full variable domain is DVKVTQSSRYLVKRTGEKVFLECVQDMDHENMFWYRQDPGLGLRLIYFSYDVKMKEKGDIPEGYSVSREKKERFSLILESASTNQTSMYLCASINPGQGGMDSPLHFGNGTRLTVT.

The rearrangement uses TRBV5-1 and TRBJ1-2; D perhaps matches TRBD1 (6 bases). The CDR3 is made up of 13 amino acids. V was pared by 4 bases and J by 3 bases, with 10 bases between. Germline-derived CDR1 and CDR2 are SGHRS and YFSETQ. The CDR3 reads CASSPDRYYGYTF. The CDR3 bases are TGCGCCAGCAGCCCCGACAGGTACTATGGCTACACCTTC.

This chain joins TRBV6-5 and TRBJ1-1; tentative D call: TRBD1 (6 bases). Germline V gene lookup returns CDR1 MNHEY and CDR2 SVGAGI. The CDR3 runs to 13 residues. Trimming stripped 5 bases from V and 6 bases from J, with 13 bases between. This CDR3 reads CASSPGQWAEAFF. CDR3 DNA sequence: TGTGCCAGCAGTCCAGGACAGTGGGCTGAAGCTTTCTTT.

This chain joins TRBV5-1 and TRBJ2-7, with 8 positions matching TRBD1. The CDR3 loop spans 14 amino acids. Germline V CDR1 and CDR2: SGHRS, YFSETQ. Trimming at V came to 4 bases and at J to 0 bases, leaving 3 bases not matched to a gene. CDR3 loop: CASSQGASSYEQYF. DNA for the CDR3: TGCGCCAGCAGCCAGGGGGCTAGCTCCTACGAGCAGTACTTC.

The sample holds one count of this clone. This chain connects TRBV2 to TRBJ1-2; D is undetermined. V lost 8 bases and J 7 bases, leaving 11 bases between the germline ends. Germline CDR1 and CDR2: SNHLY and FYNNEI. The CDR3 extends over 11 amino acids. The CDR3 loop reads CASYETGGYTF. The CDR3 coding sequence is TGTGCCAGCTACGAGACGGGTGGCTACACCTTC.

The rearrangement links TRBV6-5 to TRBJ1-4; D is unclear. Per the germline V gene, CDR1 is MNHEY and CDR2 is SVGAGI. V was cut by 6 bases and J by 0 bases, with 8 bases left in between. The length of the CDR3 is 14 residues. Written as DNA, the CDR3 is TGTGCCAGCAGGGACGGGACAACTAATGAAAAACTGTTTTTT. Translation: CASRDGTTNEKLFF.

This rearrangement joins TRBV4-2 to TRBJ2-1, with TRBD2 as a possible D gene (6 bases). The CDR3 consists of 16 residues. Germline CDR1 is LGHNA and CDR2 is YNFKEQ. Trimming shortened V by 1 base and J by 3 bases, and 13 bases separated the two germline ends. DNA for the CDR3: TGTGCCAGCAGCCAAGGGGTGGCGGGGATCTACAATGAGCAGTTCTTC. It encodes CASSQGVAGIYNEQFF.

The rearrangement links TRBV5-1 to TRBJ1-6, with 8 bases that match TRBD1. CDR1 and CDR2 from the germline V gene are SGHRS and YFSETQ. This CDR3 has 17 amino acids. Trimming at V came to 4 bases and at J to 6 bases, leaving 12 bases not matched to a gene. The CDR3 DNA is TGCGCCAGCAGCACCAAAGAGACAGGGGCCGGTAATTCACCCCTCCACTTT. Translation gives CASSTKETGAGNSPLHF.

On this clone itself: Other DNA sequences in this sample translate to the same CDR3. This sequence joins TRBV5-1 and TRBJ2-3; 16 bases align to TRBD2. This CDR3 region has 18 residues. Germline CDR1 and CDR2: SGHRS and YFSETQ. After removal of 4 bases from V and 0 bases from J, the junction contained 5 bases not matched to a gene. Written as DNA, the CDR3 is TGCGCCAGCAGCCTGGGACTAGCGGGGGGGCCTAGCACAGATACGCAGTATTTT. Translating it yields CASSLGLAGGPSTDTQYF.

The chain couples TRBV27 to TRBJ1-6, with D possibly matching TRBD1 (6 bases). Germline V gene lookup returns CDR1 MNHEY and CDR2 SMNVEV (reference sequence). The CDR3 covers 18 residues. With 0 bases removed from V and 2 bases from J, the gap between germline ends came to 14 bases. CDR3 sequence (DNA): TGTGCCAGCAGTTTATCTTGGCAGGGGAATACCTATAATTCACCCCTCCACTTT. Encoded protein: CASSLSWQGNTYNSPLHF.

The chain recombines TRBV7-2 with TRBJ1-3; maybe TRBD1 (5 bases). There are 14 residues in the CDR3. CDR1 SGHTA and CDR2 FQGNSA come from the germline V gene. V was trimmed by 4 bases and J by 3 bases, leaving 10 bases between them. The CDR3 DNA reads as TGTGCCAGCAGCTCCCAGGGCTTTGGAAACACCATATATTTT. It translates to CASSSQGFGNTIYF.

The V call is TRBV9, the J call TRBJ1-2; no definite D call. V lost 0 bases, J lost 0 bases, and 6 bases lay in between. This CDR3 is built from 14 residues. Germline CDR1 reads SGDLS; CDR2 reads YYNGEE. The CDR3 reads CASSVDMANYGYTF. The CDR3 DNA reads TGTGCCAGCAGCGTAGACATGGCTAACTATGGCTACACCTTC.

The chain combines TRBV5-6 with TRBJ1-1; 10 bases are a match to TRBD1. The V and J ends lost 0 bases and 10 bases, in that order; junction bases with no gene match: 9. Germline values: CDR1 SGHDT, CDR2 YYEEEE. The CDR3 covers 15 residues. The CDR3 here is CASSLDRGQGSTAFF. CDR3 nucleotides: TGTGCCAGCAGCTTGGACAGGGGACAGGGGTCTACAGCTTTCTTT.

The chain joins TRBV6-4 to TRBJ1-1; TRBD1 matches 7 bases. The germline gives CDR1 MRHNA, CDR2 SNTAGT. The CDR3 is 15 residues long. After removal of 6 bases from V and 5 bases from J, the junction contained 12 bases not matched to a gene. The CDR3 here is CASRGWNRGRTEAFF. CDR3 in DNA: TGTGCCAGCAGGGGGTGGAACAGGGGTCGAACTGAAGCTTTCTTT.

This clone has only one observation. The chain uses TRBV9 and TRBJ2-7; D uncertain. Trimming removed 0 bases from V and 0 bases from J, with 7 bases in between. The CDR3 is 14 residues long. Germline loops: CDR1 SGDLS, CDR2 YYNGEE. The CDR3 DNA follows: TGTGCCAGCAGCGTAGAGCGTCCCTCCTACGAGCAGTACTTC. Translated, it gives CASSVERPSYEQYF.

This chain joins TRBV27 and TRBJ1-2, with D perhaps TRBD1 (6 bases). The V gene lost 5 bases and the J gene lost 4 bases, with 14 bases spanning the gap. Germline V CDR1 and CDR2: MNHEY, SMNVEV (reference sequence). This CDR3 is built from 14 residues. The chain's CDR3 is CASSLKGGAYGYTF. CDR3 coding DNA: TGTGCCAGCAGTCTAAAAGGGGGTGCCTATGGCTACACCTTC.

The chain recombines TRBV5-6 with TRBJ1-2; TRBD1 aligns across 7 bases. CDR3 length equals 13 residues. Germline CDR1 SGHDT, CDR2 YYEEEE. V lost 2 bases to trimming and J lost 7 bases; unmatched junction nucleotides: 5. CDR3 sequence (DNA): TGTGCCAGCAGCTTTACAGGGGTAGTTGGCTACACCTTC. It yields the protein CASSFTGVVGYTF.

With respect to this clone: Other nucleotide sequences from this sample produce the same CDR3. The chain employs TRBV12-3 or TRBV12-4 and TRBJ2-7, with TRBD2 as a possible D gene (5 bases). Trimming left V 6 bases short and J 0 bases short, with 9 bases between. CDR3 length: 13 residues. Here the CDR3 reads CASSLGSSYEQYF. CDR3 nucleotide sequence: TGTGCCAGCAGCTTGGGGAGCTCCTACGAGCAGTACTTC.

The chain is built from TRBV9 and TRBJ2-3, with a weak D call TRBD2 (6 bases). This CDR3 has 16 amino acids. Per the germline V gene, CDR1 is SGDLS and CDR2 is YYNGEE. V shed 0 bases and J shed 2 bases, with 13 bases lying between them. CDR3 sequence: CASSVGFGSNTDTQYF. CDR3 coding DNA: TGTGCCAGCAGCGTAGGGTTCGGGAGTAACACAGATACGCAGTATTTT.

This chain uses TRBV7-2 with TRBJ2-1; 7 bases map to TRBD2. The J segment lost 2 bases and the V segment lost 1 base, leaving 5 bases of the junction unmatched. The length of the CDR3 is 16 residues. Germline lookup yields CDR1 SGHTA and CDR2 FQGNSA. Here the CDR3 reads CASSLDAGRAYNEQFF. The DNA for the CDR3 is TGTGCCAGCAGCTTAGATGCGGGGAGGGCCTACAATGAGCAGTTCTTC. Complete variable domain (other parts from reference TRBV7-2 and TRBJ2-1): GAGVSQSPSNKVTEKGKDVELRCDPISGHTALYWYRQSLGQGLEFLIYFQGNSAPDKSGLPSDRFSAERTGGSVSTLTIQRTQQEDSAVYLCASSLDAGRAYNEQFFGPGTRLTVL.

The chain joins TRBV4-3 to TRBJ1-6; D possibly corresponds to TRBD1 (5 bases). CDR3 size: 13 residues. Per the germline V gene, CDR1 is LGHNA and CDR2 is YSLEER. V was clipped by 3 bases and J by 17 bases, with 17 bases between them. The CDR3 region is CASSQHLTGEIHF. The DNA of the CDR3 is TGCGCCAGCAGCCAGCACCTAACAGGTGAAATCCACTTT.

This CDR3 reads CASSQGTSGGASSYEQYF. The CDR3 DNA sequence: TGTGCCAGCAGCCAAGGGACTAGCGGGGGAGCCTCCTCCTACGAGCAGTACTTC. The rearrangement uses TRBV7-8 and TRBJ2-7, with TRBD2 matching over 14 bases. In germline, CDR1 is SGHVS, CDR2 FQNEAQ. J lost 0 bases, V lost 5 bases, and 9 bases had no gene match. The CDR3 is 18 residues long.

This clone turned up a few times. The rearrangement links TRBV27 to TRBJ2-3; D gene unclear. Germline CDR1 and CDR2: MNHEY and SMNVEV (reference sequence). The germline V and J ends were trimmed by 6 bases and 2 bases, with 6 bases remaining between them. This CDR3 is built from 12 residues. The CDR3 is CASSKLTDTQYF. In DNA form, the CDR3 reads TGTGCCAGCAGCAAACTCACAGATACGCAGTATTTT.

This chain connects TRBV9 to TRBJ2-2; 10 positions match TRBD2. V lost 0 bases and J lost 1; bases outside the gene matches: 6. CDR1 and CDR2 from the germline V gene are SGDLS and YYNGEE. The CDR3 spans 18 residues. DNA for the CDR3: TGTGCCAGCAGCGTAGGTTTAGCGGGGGGACAGAACACCGGGGAGCTGTTTTTT. Its translation is CASSVGLAGGQNTGELFF.